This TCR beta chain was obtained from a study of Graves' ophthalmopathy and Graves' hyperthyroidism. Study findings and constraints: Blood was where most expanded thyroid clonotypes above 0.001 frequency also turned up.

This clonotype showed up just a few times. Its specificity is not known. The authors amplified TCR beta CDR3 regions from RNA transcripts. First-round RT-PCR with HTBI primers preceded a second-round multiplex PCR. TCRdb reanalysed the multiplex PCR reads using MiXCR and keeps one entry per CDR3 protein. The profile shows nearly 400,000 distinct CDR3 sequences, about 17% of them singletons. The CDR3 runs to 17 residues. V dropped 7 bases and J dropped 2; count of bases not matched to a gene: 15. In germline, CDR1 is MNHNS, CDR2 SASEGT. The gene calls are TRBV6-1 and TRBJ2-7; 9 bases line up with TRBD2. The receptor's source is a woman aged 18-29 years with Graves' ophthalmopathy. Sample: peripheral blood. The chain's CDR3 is CASNQRPSGRNPYEQYF. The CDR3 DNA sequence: TGTGCCAGCAACCAACGCCCCAGCGGGAGGAATCCCTACGAGCAGTACTTC.